This T cell receptor (beta chain) was sequenced during a study of T cells in Graves' hyperthyroidism and ophthalmopathy. Broader study findings: Researchers found most expanded thyroid clonotypes above 0.001 in blood as well.

The V gene end was trimmed by 2 bases and the J gene end by 8 bases; junction bases not matched to a gene: 7. The CDR3 sequence is 15 residues long. Per the germline V gene, CDR1 is MNHEY and CDR2 is SVGAGI. Diagnosis of hyperthyroidism was new in patients aged 18 to 65, and its duration was under 2 months. Any patient presenting with uncontrolled infection, other autoimmune disease, pregnancy or lactation was left out. Fresh peripheral blood, 7.5 to 10 ml, yielded the PBMCs. What was amplified from RNA transcripts were TCR beta CDR3 regions. A first-round RT-PCR of the TCR CDR3 used the HTBI primer set. TCRdb recomputed calls from the multiplex PCR reads with MiXCR, one row per CDR3 protein. The table includes some 500,000 distinct CDR3 sequences, approximately 15% detected once. This clonotype was counted many times. What it recognizes is unknown.

The sequenced material came from blood. This receptor was taken from a young woman with Graves' hyperthyroidism. The rearrangement links TRBV6-5 to TRBJ2-1; TRBD2 aligns across 9 bases. Written as DNA, the CDR3 is TGTGCCAGCAGTTACGGGGTAGCGGGAGTTTATGAGCAGTTCTTC. Its protein product is CASSYGVAGVYEQFF.